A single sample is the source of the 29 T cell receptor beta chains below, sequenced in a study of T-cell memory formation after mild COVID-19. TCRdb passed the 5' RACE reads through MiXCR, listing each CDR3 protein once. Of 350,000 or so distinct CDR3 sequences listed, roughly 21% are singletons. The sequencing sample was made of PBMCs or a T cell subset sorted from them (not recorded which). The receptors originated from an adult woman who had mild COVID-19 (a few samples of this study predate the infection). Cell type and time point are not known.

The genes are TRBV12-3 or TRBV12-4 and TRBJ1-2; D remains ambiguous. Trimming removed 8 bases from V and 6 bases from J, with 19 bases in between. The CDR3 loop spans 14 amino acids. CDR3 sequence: CASRSAGDGNGYTF. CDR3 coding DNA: TGTGCCAGCCGCTCGGCGGGTGACGGAAATGGCTACACCTTC.

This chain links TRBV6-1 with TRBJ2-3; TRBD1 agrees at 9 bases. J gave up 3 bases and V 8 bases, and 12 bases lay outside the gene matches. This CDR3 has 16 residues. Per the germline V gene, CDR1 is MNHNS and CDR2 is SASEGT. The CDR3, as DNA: TGTGCCAGCCGTCCCGGGACAGGGTATGGGACAGATACGCAGTATTTT. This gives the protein CASRPGTGYGTDTQYF.

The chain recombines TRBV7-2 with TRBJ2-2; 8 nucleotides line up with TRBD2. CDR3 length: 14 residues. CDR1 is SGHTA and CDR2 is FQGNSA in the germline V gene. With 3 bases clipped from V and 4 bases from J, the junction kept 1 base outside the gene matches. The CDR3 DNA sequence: TGTGCCAGCAGCTTCACTAGCGGCACCGGGGAGCTGTTTTTT. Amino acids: CASSFTSGTGELFF. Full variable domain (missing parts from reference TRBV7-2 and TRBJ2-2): GAGVSQSPSNKVTEKGKDVELRCDPISGHTALYWYRQSLGQGLEFLIYFQGNSAPDKSGLPSDRFSAERTGGSVSTLTIQRTQQEDSAVYLCASSFTSGTGELFFGEGSRLTVL.

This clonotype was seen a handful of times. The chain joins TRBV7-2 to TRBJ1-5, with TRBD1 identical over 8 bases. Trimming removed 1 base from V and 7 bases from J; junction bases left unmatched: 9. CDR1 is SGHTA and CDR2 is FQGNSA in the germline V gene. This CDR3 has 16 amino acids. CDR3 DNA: TGTGCCAGCAGCTTAGTTGGCAGGGGGCTCTGGCAGCCCCAGCATTTT. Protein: CASSLVGRGLWQPQHF.

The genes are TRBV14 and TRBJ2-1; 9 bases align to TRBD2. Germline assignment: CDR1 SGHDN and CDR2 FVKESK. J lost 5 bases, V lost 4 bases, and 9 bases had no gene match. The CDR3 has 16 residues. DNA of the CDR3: TGTGCCAGCAGCCGACCTCTAGCGGGGAGAGACAATGAGCAGTTCTTC. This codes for CASSRPLAGRDNEQFF. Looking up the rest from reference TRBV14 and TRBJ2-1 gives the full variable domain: EAGVTQFPSHSVIEKGQTVTLRCDPISGHDNLYWYRRVMGKEIKFLLHFVKESKQDESGMPNNRFLAERTGGTYSTLKVQPAELEDSGVYFCASSRPLAGRDNEQFFGPGTRLTVL.

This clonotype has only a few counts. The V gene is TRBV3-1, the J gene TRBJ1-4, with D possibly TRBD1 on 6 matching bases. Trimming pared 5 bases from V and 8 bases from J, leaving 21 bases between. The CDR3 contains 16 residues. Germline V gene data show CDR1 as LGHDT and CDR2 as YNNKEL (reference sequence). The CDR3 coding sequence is TGTGCCAGCAGCTCAAGACTGGGGGGCGGTTTGGAAAAACTGTTTTTT. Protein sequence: CASSSRLGGGLEKLFF.

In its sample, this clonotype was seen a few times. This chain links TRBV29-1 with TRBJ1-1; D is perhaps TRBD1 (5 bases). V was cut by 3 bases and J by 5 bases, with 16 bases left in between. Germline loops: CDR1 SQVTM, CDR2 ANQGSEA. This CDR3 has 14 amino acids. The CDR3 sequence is CSVEPGRGGTEAFF. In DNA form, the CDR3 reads TGCAGCGTTGAGCCGGGGCGGGGGGGAACTGAAGCTTTCTTT. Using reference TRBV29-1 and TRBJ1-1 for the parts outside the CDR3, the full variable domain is SAVISQKPSRDICQRGTSLTIQCQVDSQVTMMFWYRQQPGQSLTLIATANQGSEATYESGFVIDKFPISRPNLTFSTLTVSNMSPEDSSIYLCSVEPGRGGTEAFFGQGTRLTVV.

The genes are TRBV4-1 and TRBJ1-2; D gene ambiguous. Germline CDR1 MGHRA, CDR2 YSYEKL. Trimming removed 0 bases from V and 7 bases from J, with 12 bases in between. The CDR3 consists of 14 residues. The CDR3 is CASSQEARPIGYTF. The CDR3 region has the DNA TGCGCCAGCAGCCAAGAGGCGCGGCCCATTGGCTACACCTTC.

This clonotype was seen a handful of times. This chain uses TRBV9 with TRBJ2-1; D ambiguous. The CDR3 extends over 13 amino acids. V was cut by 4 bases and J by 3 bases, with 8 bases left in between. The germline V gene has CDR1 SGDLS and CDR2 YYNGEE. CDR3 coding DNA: TGTGCCAGCAGCCCCTGGGGCTACAATGAGCAGTTCTTC. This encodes CASSPWGYNEQFF.

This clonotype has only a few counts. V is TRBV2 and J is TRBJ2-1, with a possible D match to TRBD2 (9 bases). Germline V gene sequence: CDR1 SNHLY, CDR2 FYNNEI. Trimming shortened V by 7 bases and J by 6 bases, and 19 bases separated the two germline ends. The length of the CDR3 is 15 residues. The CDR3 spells CASIGQGSGGNEQFF. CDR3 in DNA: TGTGCCAGCATCGGACAGGGTAGCGGGGGCAATGAGCAGTTCTTC.

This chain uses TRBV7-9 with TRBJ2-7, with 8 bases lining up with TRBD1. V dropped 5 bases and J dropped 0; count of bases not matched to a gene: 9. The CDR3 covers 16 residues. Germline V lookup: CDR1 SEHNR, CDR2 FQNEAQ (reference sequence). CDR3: CASSPRTGILSYEQYF. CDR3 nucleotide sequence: TGTGCCAGCAGCCCTCGGACAGGGATCCTCTCCTACGAGCAGTACTTC.

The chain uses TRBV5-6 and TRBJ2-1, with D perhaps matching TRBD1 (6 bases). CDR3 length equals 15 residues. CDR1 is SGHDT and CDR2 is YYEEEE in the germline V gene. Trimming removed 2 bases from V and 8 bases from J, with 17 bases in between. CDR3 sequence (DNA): TGTGCCAGCAGCTTCTGGTCAGTGTACAGGGATGAGCAGTTCTTC. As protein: CASSFWSVYRDEQFF. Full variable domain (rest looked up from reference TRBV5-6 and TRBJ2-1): DAGVTQSPTHLIKTRGQQVTLRCSPKSGHDTVSWYQQALGQGPQFIFQYYEEEERQRGNFPDRFSGHQFPNYSSELNVNALLLGDSALYLCASSFWSVYRDEQFFGPGTRLTVL.

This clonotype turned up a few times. The CDR3 region is CASSWTGKSYEQYF. In DNA, the CDR3 is TGTGCCAGCAGTTGGACAGGGAAGTCCTACGAGCAGTACTTC. The chain combines TRBV12-3 or TRBV12-4 with TRBJ2-7, with 8 positions matching TRBD1. V was pared by 4 bases and J by 1 base, with 3 bases of the junction left unmatched. The CDR3 has 14 residues.

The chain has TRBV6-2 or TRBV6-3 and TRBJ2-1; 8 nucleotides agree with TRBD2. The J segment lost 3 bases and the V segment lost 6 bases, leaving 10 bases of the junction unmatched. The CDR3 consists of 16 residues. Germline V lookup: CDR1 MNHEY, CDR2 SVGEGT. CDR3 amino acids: CASSPGGRPFYNEQFF. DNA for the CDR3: TGTGCCAGCAGCCCGGGCGGGAGGCCCTTCTACAATGAGCAGTTCTTC.

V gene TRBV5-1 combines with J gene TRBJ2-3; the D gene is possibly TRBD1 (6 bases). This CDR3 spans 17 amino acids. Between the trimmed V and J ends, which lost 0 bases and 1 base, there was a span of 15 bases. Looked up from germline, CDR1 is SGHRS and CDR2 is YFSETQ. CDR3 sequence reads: CASSLGHRDTRTDTQYF. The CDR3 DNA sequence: TGCGCCAGCAGCTTGGGCCACCGGGACACCCGCACAGATACGCAGTATTTT.

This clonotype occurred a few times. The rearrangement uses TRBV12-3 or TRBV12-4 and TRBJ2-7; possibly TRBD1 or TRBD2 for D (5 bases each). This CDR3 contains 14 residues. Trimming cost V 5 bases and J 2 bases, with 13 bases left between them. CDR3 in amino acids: CASSPRELPYEQYF. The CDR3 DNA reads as TGTGCCAGCAGTCCCAGGGAGCTTCCCTACGAGCAGTACTTC.

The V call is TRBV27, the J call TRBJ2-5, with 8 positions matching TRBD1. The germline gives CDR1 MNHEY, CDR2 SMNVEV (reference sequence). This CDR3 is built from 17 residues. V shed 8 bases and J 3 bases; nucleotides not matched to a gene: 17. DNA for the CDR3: TGTGCCAGCTCCGGGACAGGCATCACCAGAATTAAAGAGACCCAGTACTTC. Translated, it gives CASSGTGITRIKETQYF.

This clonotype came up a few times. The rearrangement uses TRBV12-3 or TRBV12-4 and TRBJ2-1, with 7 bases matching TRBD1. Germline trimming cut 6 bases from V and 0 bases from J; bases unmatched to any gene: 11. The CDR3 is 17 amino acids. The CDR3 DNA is TGTGCCAGCAGAAGTTCGGACAGGCACGCCTCCTACAATGAGCAGTTCTTC. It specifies CASRSSDRHASYNEQFF.

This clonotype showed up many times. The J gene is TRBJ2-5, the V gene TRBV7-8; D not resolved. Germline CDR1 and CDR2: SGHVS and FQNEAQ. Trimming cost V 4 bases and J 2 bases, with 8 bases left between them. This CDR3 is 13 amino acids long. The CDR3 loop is CASSSLGQETQYF. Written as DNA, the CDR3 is TGTGCCAGCAGCTCCCTGGGACAAGAGACCCAGTACTTC.

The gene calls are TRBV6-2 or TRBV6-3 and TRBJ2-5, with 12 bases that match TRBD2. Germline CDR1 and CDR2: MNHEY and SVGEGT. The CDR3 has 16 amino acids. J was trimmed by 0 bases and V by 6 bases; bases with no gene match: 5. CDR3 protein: CASSYGTSGYQETQYF. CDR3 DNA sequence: TGTGCCAGCAGCTACGGGACTAGCGGGTACCAAGAGACCCAGTACTTC.

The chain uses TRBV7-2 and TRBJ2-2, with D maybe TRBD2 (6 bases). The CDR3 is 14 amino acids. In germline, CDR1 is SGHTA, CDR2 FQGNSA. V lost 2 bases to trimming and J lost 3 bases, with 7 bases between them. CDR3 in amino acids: CASSLWGDTGELFF. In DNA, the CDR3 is TGTGCCAGCAGCTTATGGGGGGACACCGGGGAGCTGTTTTTT. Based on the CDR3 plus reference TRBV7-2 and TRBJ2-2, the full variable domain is GAGVSQSPSNKVTEKGKDVELRCDPISGHTALYWYRQSLGQGLEFLIYFQGNSAPDKSGLPSDRFSAERTGGSVSTLTIQRTQQEDSAVYLCASSLWGDTGELFFGEGSRLTVL.

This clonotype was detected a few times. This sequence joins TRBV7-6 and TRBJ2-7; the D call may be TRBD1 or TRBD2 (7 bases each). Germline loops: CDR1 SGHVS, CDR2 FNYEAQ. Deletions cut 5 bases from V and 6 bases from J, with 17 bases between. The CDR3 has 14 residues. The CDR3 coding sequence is TGTGCCAGCAGCCCCGGCAGGGGGGAGGGCGAGCAGTACTTC. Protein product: CASSPGRGEGEQYF.

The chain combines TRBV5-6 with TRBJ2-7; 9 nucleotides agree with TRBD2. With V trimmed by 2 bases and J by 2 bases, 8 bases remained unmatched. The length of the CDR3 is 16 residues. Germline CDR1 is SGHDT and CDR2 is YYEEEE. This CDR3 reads CASSLGPSGTTYEQYF. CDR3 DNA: TGTGCCAGCAGCTTAGGTCCTAGCGGGACCACCTACGAGCAGTACTTC. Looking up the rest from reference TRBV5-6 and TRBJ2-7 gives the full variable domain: DAGVTQSPTHLIKTRGQQVTLRCSPKSGHDTVSWYQQALGQGPQFIFQYYEEEERQRGNFPDRFSGHQFPNYSSELNVNALLLGDSALYLCASSLGPSGTTYEQYFGPGTRLTVT.

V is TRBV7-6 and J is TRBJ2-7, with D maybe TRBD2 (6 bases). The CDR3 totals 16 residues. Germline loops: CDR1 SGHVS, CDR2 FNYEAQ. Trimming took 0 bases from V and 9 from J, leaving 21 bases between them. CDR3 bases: TGTGCCAGCAGCTTAGCTGCAACAGGACTAATCGGGACGCAGTACTTC. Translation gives CASSLAATGLIGTQYF. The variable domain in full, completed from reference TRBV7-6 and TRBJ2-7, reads GAGVSQSPRYKVTKRGQDVALRCDPISGHVSLYWYRQALGQGPEFLTYFNYEAQQDKSGLPNDRFSAERPEGSISTLTIQRTEQRDSAMYRCASSLAATGLIGTQYFGPGTRLTVT.

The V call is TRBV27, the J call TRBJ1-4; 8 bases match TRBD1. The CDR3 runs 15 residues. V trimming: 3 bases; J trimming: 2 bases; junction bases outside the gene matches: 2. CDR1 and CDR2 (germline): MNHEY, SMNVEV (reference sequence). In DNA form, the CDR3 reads TGTGCCAGCAGTTTCAGGGGGCATACTAATGAAAAACTGTTTTTT. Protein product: CASSFRGHTNEKLFF.

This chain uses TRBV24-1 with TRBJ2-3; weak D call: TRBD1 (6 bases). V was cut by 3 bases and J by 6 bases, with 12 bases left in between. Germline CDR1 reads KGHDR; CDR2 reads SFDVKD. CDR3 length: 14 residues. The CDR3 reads CATSDPYRVDTQYF. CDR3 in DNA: TGTGCCACCAGTGATCCTTACAGGGTGGATACGCAGTATTTT.

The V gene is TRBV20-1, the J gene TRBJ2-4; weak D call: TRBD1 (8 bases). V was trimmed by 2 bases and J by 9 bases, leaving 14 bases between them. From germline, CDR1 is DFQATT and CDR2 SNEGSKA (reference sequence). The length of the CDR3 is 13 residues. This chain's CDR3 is CSARPGGGSIQYF. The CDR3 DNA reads TGCAGTGCTAGACCAGGGGGCGGGAGCATTCAGTACTTC.

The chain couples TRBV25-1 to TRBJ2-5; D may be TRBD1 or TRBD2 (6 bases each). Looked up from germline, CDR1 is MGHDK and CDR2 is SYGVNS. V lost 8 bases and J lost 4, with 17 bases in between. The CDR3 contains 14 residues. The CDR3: CASSNSGARETQYF. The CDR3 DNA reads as TGTGCCAGCTCTAATTCGGGGGCCCGAGAGACCCAGTACTTC. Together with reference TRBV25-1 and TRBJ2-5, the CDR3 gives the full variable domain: EADIYQTPRYLVIGTGKKITLECSQTMGHDKMYWYQQDPGMELHLIHYSYGVNSTEKGDLSSESTVSRIRTEHFPLTLESARPSHTSQYLCASSNSGARETQYFGPGTRLLVL.

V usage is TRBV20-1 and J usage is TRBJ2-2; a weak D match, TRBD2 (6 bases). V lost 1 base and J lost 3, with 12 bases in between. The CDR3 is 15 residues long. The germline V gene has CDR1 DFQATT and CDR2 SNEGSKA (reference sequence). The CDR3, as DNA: TGCAGTGCTAGAGTGGCGGGAACGGACACCGGGGAGCTGTTTTTT. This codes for CSARVAGTDTGELFF.